The clone carrying this T cell receptor beta chain was counted many times. TCRdb reprocessed the 5' RACE reads with MiXCR, giving one entry per CDR3 protein. The profile shows 55,000 to 65,000 distinct CDR3 sequences, about 8.9% of them singletons. This sample was taken from a study of early T cells in non-severe SARS-CoV-2 infection. Germline loops: CDR1 LGHNA, CDR2 YNFKEQ. Trimming took 0 bases from V and 7 from J; bases not matched to a gene: 21. This CDR3 has 21 amino acids. The sequencing sample was made of whole blood. The gene calls are TRBV4-2 and TRBJ2-1; TRBD2 matches 10 bases. The TCR was taken from an adult who was a healthcare worker with PCR-confirmed SARS-CoV-2 infection or an uninfected control (not recorded which). The CDR3: CASSQDPGVSGRAVRRNEQFF. The CDR3 DNA is TGTGCCAGCAGCCAAGATCCGGGGGTCAGCGGGAGGGCCGTGAGAAGGAATGAGCAGTTCTTC.